The T cell receptor beta chain described here comes from a study of T cells in Graves' hyperthyroidism and ophthalmopathy (dated by TCRdb to between 2018 and 2021). Looking at the study overall: Peripheral blood was collected at initial diagnosis, before any treatment. TCR V-J signatures able to tell the groups apart were searched for in a discovery cohort of 100 patients, of whom 40 to 45 had Graves' ophthalmopathy and 57 had stable Graves' hyperthyroidism. An independent validation cohort of around 19 hyperthyroidism patients and approximately 17 patients who later progressed to ophthalmopathy tested prospective prediction of ophthalmopathy. The approximately 100 discovery patients were randomly divided into training and test sets at a 7:3 ratio. Thyroid tissue and blood T-cell repertoires from about six Graves' hyperthyroidism patients were also compared in the study. After blood sampling, hyperthyroidism patients were treated with methimazole at a starting dose of 30 mg daily, and ophthalmopathy patients were treated with high-dose intravenous methylprednisolone. According to the paper, TCR Vbeta CDR3 sequencing was carried out on approximately 140 peripheral blood samples, which came from about 45 ophthalmopathy, 80 or so hyperthyroidism and about 17 progressor patients.

Broad study findings and their caveats: Ophthalmopathy was separated from stable hyperthyroidism by a 13 V-J signature model, with about 88% sensitivity and about 81% specificity obtained in cross-validation and 80%/75% obtained in testing. Most expanded thyroid clonotypes (frequency above 0.001) were also detected in blood, suggesting blood repertoires may reflect thyroid immune responses. In validation, the model predicted progression to ophthalmopathy a median of about 5.9 months before onset, with about 67% sensitivity and nearly 75% specificity. Sample size was not statistically predetermined, and investigators were not blinded to group allocation.

TCR beta CDR3 regions were amplified from RNA transcripts. For the first round of RT-PCR on the TCR CDR3, the HTBI primer set was used together with the Qiagen OneStep RT-PCR kit. The libraries were constructed in a second round of multiplex PCR and then size-selected and purified. Paired-end sequencing of the libraries was performed with 100 bp reads on an Illumina HiSeq2000. The authors' analysis ran thus. SOAPnuke was used to process the raw data, throwing out any read that contained adapters or uncalled bases, had a mean Phred below 15, or lacked an exact constant-primer or identifier match. COPE v1.2.5 was used to merge high-quality paired reads, and clonotypes were defined as unique nucleotide sequences. MiTCR v1.1 was used to align the clonotypes against IMGT TRBV, TRBD and TRBJ reference segments. Analysis was restricted to V-J combinations with a frequency above 0.0001, which covered 98% to 99.2% of repertoires. The TCS score was defined as F50 (clonal expansion) divided by E x V (chaos), with BLOSUM62-based TCRdist calculated between CDR3 peptides within each V-J. Welch's t-statistics and random forest reduced roughly 500 V-J features to roughly 13, which were used in a naive Bayes classifier (R e1071). Using fastp at Q25 and MiXCR, TCRdb reprocessed the public reads and kept productive beta chains. Duplicate CDR3 protein sequences are folded into a single record with the most common DNA and genes. The authors' filters were not applied to this entry. Recorded for this sample are 500,000 to 550,000 distinct CDR3 sequences; under 25% of them occurred a single time. Together, the top ten hold approximately 26% of the sample.

This clonotype was recorded many times. Its recognized antigen is unknown. Base-call qualities are not available, and no considerably larger clone is one nucleotide away. Graves' hyperthyroidism was defined as stable when no progression to ophthalmopathy occurred over 18 months of follow-up. Hyperthyroidism patients were newly diagnosed, had a disease duration of under 2 months, and were aged 18 to 65 years. Exclusion was applied to patients with uncontrolled infections, other autoimmune diseases, pregnancy or lactation. Diagnoses were established on the basis of clinical symptoms, serum thyroxine and TRAb, thyroid ultrasound, and orbital computed tomography. Ficoll-Paque density gradient centrifugation was used to isolate PBMCs from approximately 10 ml of fresh peripheral blood. Trizol reagent was used to extract total RNA, and RNA quality was then checked on an Agilent 2100 Bioanalyzer. This receptor was obtained from a man aged 18 to 35 with Graves' hyperthyroidism. The sequencing input was blood.

The sequence in DNA is TGTGCCACCAGTGAGCGGGCGGGGTTCCAAGAGACCCAGTACTTC. Its translation reads: CATSERAGFQETQYF. This chain is built from TRBV24-1 and TRBJ2-5; the D gene is perhaps TRBD2, from 6 matching bases. V and J are truncated by 4 bases and 1 base respectively, leaving an intervening sequence of 12 bases. CDR1 KGHDR and CDR2 SFDVKD were looked up in the germline V gene. Spanning cysteine to phenylalanine, the CDR3 consists of 15 amino acids. Only the CDR3 DNA stays, 45 bases, in frame from base 1.